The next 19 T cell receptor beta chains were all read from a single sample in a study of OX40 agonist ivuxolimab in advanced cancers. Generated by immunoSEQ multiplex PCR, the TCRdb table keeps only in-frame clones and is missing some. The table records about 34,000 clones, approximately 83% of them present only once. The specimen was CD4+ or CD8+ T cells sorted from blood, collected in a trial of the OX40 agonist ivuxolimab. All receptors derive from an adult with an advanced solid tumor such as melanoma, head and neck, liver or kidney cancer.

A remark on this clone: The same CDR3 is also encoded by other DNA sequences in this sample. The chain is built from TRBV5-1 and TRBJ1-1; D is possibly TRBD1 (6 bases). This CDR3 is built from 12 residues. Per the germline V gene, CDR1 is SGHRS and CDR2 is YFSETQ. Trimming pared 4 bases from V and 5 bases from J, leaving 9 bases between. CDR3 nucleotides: TGCGCCAGCAGCCTCAGGGGAACTGAAGCTTTCTTT. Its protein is CASSLRGTEAFF.

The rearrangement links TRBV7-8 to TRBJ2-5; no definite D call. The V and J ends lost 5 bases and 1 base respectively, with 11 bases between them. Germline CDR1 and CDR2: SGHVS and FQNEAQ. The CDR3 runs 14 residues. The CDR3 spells CASSTRRTQETQYF. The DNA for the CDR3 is TGTGCCAGCAGCACAAGACGGACCCAAGAGACCCAGTACTTC.

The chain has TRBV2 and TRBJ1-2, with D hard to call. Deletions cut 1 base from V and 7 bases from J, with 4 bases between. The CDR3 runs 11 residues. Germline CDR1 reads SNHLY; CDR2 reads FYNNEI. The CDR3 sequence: CASSEVVGYTF. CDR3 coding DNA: TGTGCCAGCAGTGAAGTGGTTGGCTACACCTTC. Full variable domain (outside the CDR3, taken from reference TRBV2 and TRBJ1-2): EPEVTQTPSHQVTQMGQEVILRCVPISNHLYFYWYRQILGQKVEFLVSFYNNEISEKSEIFDDQFSVERPDGSNFTLKIRSTKLEDSAMYFCASSEVVGYTFGSGTRLTVV.

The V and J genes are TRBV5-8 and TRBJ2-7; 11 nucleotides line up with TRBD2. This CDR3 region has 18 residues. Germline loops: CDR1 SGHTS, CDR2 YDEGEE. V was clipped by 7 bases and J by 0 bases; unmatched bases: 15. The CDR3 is CASRKGASGGSPSYEQYF. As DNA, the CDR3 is TGTGCCAGCCGTAAAGGGGCTAGCGGGGGGTCCCCCTCCTACGAGCAGTACTTC. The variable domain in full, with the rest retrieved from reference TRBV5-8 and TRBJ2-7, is EAGVTQSPTHLIKTRGQQATLRCSPISGHTSVYWYQQALGLGLQFLLWYDEGEERNRGNFPPRFSGRQFPNYSSELNVNALELEDSALYLCASRKGASGGSPSYEQYFGPGTRLTVT.

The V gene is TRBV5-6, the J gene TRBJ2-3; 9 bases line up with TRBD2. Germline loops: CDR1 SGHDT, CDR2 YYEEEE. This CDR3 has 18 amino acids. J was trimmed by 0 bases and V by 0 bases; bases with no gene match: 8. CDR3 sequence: CASSLASGRPLSTDTQYF. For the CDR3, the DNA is TGTGCCAGCAGCTTGGCGAGCGGGAGGCCTCTTAGCACAGATACGCAGTATTTT.

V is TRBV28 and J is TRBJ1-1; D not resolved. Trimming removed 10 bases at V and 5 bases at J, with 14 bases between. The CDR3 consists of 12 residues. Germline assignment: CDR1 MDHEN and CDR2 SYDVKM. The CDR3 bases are TGTGCCACCTGGAGTAAAGGGACTGAAGCTTTCTTT. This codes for CATWSKGTEAFF.

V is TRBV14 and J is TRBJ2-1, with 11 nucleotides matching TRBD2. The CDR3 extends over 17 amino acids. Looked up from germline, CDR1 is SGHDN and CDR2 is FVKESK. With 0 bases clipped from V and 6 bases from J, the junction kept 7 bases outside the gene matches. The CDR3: CASSQEFALAGGNEQFF. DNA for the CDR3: TGTGCCAGCAGCCAAGAATTCGCTCTAGCGGGAGGCAATGAGCAGTTCTTC.

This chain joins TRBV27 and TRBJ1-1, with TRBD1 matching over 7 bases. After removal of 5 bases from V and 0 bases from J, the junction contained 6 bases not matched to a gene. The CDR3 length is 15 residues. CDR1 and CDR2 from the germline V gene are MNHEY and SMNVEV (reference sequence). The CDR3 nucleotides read TGTGCCAGCAGTACCCGACAGGGACTGAACACTGAAGCTTTCTTT. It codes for CASSTRQGLNTEAFF.

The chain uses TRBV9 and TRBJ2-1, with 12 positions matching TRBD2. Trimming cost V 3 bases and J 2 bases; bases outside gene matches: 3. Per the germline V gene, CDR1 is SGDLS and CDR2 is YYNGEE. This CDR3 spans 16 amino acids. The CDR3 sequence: CASSGTSGEAYNEQFF. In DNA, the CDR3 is TGTGCCAGCAGCGGGACTAGCGGGGAAGCCTACAATGAGCAGTTCTTC. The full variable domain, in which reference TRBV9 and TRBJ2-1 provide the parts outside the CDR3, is DSGVTQTPKHLITATGQRVTLRCSPRSGDLSVYWYQQSLDQGLQFLIQYYNGEERAKGNILERFSAQQFPDLHSELNLSSLELGDSALYFCASSGTSGEAYNEQFFGPGTRLTVL.

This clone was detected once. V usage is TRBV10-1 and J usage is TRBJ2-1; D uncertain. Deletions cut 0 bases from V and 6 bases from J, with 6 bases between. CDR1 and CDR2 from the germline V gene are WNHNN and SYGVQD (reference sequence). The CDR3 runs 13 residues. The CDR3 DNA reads TGCGCCAGCAGTGAGTCTGAGCCCAATGAGCAGTTCTTC. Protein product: CASSESEPNEQFF.

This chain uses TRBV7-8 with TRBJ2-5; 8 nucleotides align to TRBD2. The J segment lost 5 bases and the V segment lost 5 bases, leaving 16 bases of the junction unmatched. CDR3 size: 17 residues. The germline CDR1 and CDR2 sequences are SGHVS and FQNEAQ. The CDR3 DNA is TGTGCCAGCAGCACCACCACCACGGGACTAGAGTGGGAGACCCAGTACTTC. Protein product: CASSTTTTGLEWETQYF.

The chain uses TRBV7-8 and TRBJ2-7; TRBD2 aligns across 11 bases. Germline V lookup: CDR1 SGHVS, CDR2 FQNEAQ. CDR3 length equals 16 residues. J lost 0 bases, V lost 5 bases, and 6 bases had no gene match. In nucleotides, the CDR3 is TGTGCCAGCAGCCGTGGGACTAGCGGCGTCTCCTACGAGCAGTACTTC. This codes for CASSRGTSGVSYEQYF.

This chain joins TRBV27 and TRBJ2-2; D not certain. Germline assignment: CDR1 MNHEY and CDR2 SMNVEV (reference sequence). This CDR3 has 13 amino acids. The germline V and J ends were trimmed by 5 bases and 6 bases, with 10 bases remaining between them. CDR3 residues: CASSQFLSGELFF. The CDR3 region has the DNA TGTGCCAGCAGTCAGTTTCTGTCCGGGGAGCTGTTTTTT.

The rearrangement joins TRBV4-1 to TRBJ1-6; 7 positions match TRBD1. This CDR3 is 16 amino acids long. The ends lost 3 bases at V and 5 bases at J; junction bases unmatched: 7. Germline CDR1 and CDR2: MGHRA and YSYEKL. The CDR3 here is CASSQGLGQHNSPLHF. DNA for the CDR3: TGCGCCAGCAGCCAGGGGTTGGGACAGCATAATTCACCCCTCCACTTT.

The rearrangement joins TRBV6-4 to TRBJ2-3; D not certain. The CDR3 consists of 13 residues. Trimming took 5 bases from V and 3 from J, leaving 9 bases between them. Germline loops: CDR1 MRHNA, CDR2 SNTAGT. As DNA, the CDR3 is TGTGCCAGCAGTCCCGGAGAGACAGATACGCAGTATTTT. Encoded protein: CASSPGETDTQYF.

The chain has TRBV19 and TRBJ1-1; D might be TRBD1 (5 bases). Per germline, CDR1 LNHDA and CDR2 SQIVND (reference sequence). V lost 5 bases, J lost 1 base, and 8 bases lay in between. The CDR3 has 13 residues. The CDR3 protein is CASSEGRNTEAFF. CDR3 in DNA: TGTGCCAGTAGTGAGGGGCGGAACACTGAAGCTTTCTTT.

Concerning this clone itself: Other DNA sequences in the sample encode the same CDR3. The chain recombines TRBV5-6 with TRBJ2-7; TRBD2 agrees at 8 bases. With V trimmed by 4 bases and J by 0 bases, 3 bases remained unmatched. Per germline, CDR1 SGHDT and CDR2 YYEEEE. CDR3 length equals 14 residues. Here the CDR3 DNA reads TGTGCCAGCAGCCGGGGGGGGAGCTCCTACGAGCAGTACTTC. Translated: CASSRGGSSYEQYF. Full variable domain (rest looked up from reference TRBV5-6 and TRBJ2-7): DAGVTQSPTHLIKTRGQQVTLRCSPKSGHDTVSWYQQALGQGPQFIFQYYEEEERQRGNFPDRFSGHQFPNYSSELNVNALLLGDSALYLCASSRGGSSYEQYFGPGTRLTVT.

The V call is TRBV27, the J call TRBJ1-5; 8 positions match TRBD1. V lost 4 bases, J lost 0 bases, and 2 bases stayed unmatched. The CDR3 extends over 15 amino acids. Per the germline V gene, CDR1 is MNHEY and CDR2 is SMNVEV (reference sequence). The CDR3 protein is CASSYRGFSNQPQHF. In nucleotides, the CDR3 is TGTGCCAGCAGTTACAGGGGGTTTAGCAATCAGCCCCAGCATTTT.

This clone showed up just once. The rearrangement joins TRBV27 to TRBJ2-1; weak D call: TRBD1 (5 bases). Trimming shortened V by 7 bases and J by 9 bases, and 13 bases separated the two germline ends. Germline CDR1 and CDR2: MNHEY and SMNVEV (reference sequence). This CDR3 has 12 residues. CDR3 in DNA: TGTGCCAGCACGCCAGGGTCTGGTGAGCAGTTCTTC. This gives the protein CASTPGSGEQFF.